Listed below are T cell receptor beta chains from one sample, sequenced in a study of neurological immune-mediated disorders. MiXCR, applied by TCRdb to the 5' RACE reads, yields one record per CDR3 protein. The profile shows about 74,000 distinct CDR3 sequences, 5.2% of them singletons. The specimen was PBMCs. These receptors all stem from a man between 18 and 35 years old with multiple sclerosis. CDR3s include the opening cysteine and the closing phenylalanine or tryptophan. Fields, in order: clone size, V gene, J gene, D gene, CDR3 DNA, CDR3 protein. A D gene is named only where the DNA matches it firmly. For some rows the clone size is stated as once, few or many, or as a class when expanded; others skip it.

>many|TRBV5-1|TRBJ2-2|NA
TGCGCCAGCGTCCCGACGTGGAGCACCGGGGAGCTGTTTTTT
CASVPTWSTGELFF
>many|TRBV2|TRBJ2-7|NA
TGTGCCAGCGCCCAGGGCTACGAGCAGTACTTC
CASAQGYEQYF
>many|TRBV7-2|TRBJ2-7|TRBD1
TGTGCCAGCAGCGTCACCGGGACAGGCGACTACGAGCAGTACTTC
CASSVTGTGDYEQYF
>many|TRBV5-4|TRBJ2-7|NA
TGTGCCAGCAGCTTGGACTCGACTTCAACCTACGAGCAGTACTTC
CASSLDSTSTYEQYF
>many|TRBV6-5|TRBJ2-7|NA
TGTGCCAGCAGCCCCCGGTGGTTGGGCGACGAGCAGTACTTC
CASSPRWLGDEQYF
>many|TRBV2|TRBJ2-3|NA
TGTGCCAGCAGTGAAGACGTTACGCAGTATTTT
CASSEDVTQYF
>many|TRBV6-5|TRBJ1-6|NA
TGTGCCAGCACCCCTCAGGGGCTCGATAATTCACCCCTCAACTTT
CASTPQGLDNSPLNF
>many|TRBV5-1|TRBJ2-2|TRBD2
TGCGCCAGCAGCTCGACTAGCGGGAGGGCCACCGGGGAGCTGTTTTTT
CASSSTSGRATGELFF
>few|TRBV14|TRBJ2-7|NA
TGTGCCAGCAGCCAAGTGGGACCCTACGAGCAGTACTTC
CASSQVGPYEQYF
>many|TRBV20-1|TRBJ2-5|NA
TGCAGTGGGGGGCGGCAAGGCGAGACCCAGTACTTC
CSGGRQGETQYF
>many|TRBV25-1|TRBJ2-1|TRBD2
TGTGCCAGCAGTGGTAGCGGGGTGTCCTACAATGAGCAGTTCTTC
CASSGSGVSYNEQFF
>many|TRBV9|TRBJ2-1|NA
TGTGCCAGCAGCCCAGCCGGATGGGCGGGAAGGTACAATGAGCAGTTCTTC
CASSPAGWAGRYNEQFF
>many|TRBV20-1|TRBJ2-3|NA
TGCAGTGCTAGATATGGGGGCACAGATACGCAGTATTTT
CSARYGGTDTQYF
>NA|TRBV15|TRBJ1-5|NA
TGTGCCACCAGCAGAGAACGGTTAAGCAATCAGCCCCAGCATTTT
CATSRERLSNQPQHF
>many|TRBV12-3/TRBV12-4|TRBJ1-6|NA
TGTGCCAGCAGTCTAAACTCGGGGAATTCACCCCTCCACTTT
CASSLNSGNSPLHF
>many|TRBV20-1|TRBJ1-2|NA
TGCAGTGCTAGGGGCAGGGACCTCCAATCCACCAACTATGGCTACACCTTC
CSARGRDLQSTNYGYTF
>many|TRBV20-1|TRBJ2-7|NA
TGCAGTGCCAGAGGGTCAACTATAAATACGTACGAGCAGTACTTC
CSARGSTINTYEQYF
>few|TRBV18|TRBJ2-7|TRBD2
TGTGCCAGCTCACCCCTGCCGGGACCACGAGCGGGGGAGCAGTACTTC
CASSPLPGPRAGEQYF
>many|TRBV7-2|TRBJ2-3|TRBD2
TGTGCCAGCAGCCTCACGGGGGGAGCAAACACAGATACGCAGTATTTT
CASSLTGGANTDTQYF
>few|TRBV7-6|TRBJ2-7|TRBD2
TGTGCCAGCAGCTTAGACACTAGCGGGACCTACGAGCAGTACTTC
CASSLDTSGTYEQYF
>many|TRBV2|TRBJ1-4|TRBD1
TGTGCCAGCAGCTTGACAGGGGCAACTAATGAAAAACTGTTTTTT
CASSLTGATNEKLFF
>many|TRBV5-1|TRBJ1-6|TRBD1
TGCGCCAGCAGCTTGGGTTTGGGGCAGGGGGTTTCACCCCTCAACTTT
CASSLGLGQGVSPLNF
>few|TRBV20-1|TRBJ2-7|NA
TGCAGTGCTAAAATACCGCCCGAGCAGTACTTC
CSAKIPPEQYF
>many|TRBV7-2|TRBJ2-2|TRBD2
TGTGCCAGCAGATCCGGGGGGAGCTTGGCTGGGGAGCTGTTTTTT
CASRSGGSLAGELFF
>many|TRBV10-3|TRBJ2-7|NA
TGTGCCACCACAAGAATGAGGGGGGAATACGAGCAGTACTTC
CATTRMRGEYEQYF
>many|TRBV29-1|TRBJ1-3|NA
TGCAGCGTTGCGGAGGGCCTCAACACCATATATTTT
CSVAEGLNTIYF
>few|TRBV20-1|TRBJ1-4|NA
TGCAGTGCTAGTTTGGGAAATGAAAAACTGTTTTTT
CSASLGNEKLFF
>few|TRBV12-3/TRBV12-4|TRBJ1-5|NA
TGTGCCAGCAGTAAAGAAAGGGGTCAGCCCCAGCATTTT
CASSKERGQPQHF
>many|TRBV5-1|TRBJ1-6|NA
TGCGCCAGCAGCTTTGGGGGCTACTCCTATAATTCACCCCTCCACTTT
CASSFGGYSYNSPLHF
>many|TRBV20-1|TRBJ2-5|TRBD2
TGCAGTGCCCCCCACGGGGCTAGCGGAGGGGAGACCCAGTACTTC
CSAPHGASGGETQYF
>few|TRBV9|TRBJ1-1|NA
TGTGCCAGCAGCGAAAAGAACACTGAAGCTTTCTTT
CASSEKNTEAFF
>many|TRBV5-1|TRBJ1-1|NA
TGCGCCAGCAGCTTGGGCGGGGTGAACACTGAAGCTTTCTTT
CASSLGGVNTEAFF
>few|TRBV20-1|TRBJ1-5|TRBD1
TGCAGTGCTAATACAGGGGATGGTCAGCCCCAGAATTTT
CSANTGDGQPQNF
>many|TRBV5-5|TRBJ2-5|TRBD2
TGTGCCAGCAGCTTGAAGCGGGAGGGCCCGGGGGAGACCCAGTACTTC
CASSLKREGPGETQYF
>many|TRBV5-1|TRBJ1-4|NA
TGCGCCAGCAGCTTGGGCCACGGCGATGCAACTAATGAAAAACTGTTTTTT
CASSLGHGDATNEKLFF
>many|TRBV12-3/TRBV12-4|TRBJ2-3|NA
TGTGCCAGCAGCCCTCCCTCAGATACGCAGTATTTT
CASSPPSDTQYF
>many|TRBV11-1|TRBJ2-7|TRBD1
TGTGCCAGCAGCATCCACACAGGGGGCGAGCAGTACTTC
CASSIHTGGEQYF
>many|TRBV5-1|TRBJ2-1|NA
TGCGCCAGCCGTCCGACTAGTTCCTACAATGAGCAGTTCTTC
CASRPTSSYNEQFF
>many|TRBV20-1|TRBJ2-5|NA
TGCAGTGCTAGAGAGGACCGACAAGAGACCCAGTACTTC
CSAREDRQETQYF
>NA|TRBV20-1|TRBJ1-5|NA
TGCAGTGCTAGTCATACAGGCAATCAGCCCCAGCATTTT
CSASHTGNQPQHF
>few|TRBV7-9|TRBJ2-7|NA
TGTGCCAGCAGCCCAACGTGGGGAAACTTATACGAGCAGTACTTC
CASSPTWGNLYEQYF
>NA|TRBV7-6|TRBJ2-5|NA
TGTGCCAGCAGCTTATCAGGGGTCCAAGAGACCCAGTACTTC
CASSLSGVQETQYF